This T cell receptor (beta chain) was recovered during a study of T cell responses to AZD1222 COVID-19 vaccine. Libraries were prepared by immunoSEQ multiplex PCR; TCRdb keeps only in-frame clonotypes and omits some of them. The sample lists about 110,000 clones, around 85% occurring once. Study results and caveats: After two AZD1222 doses, spike-specific TCR breadth and depth rose versus day 0. Repertoire samples came only from after the peak T cell response.

In regard to this clone: Its cognate antigen is unknown.

This clonotype was obtained from an adult in good health. This specimen consisted of peripheral blood, obtained on day 0 of AZD1222 vaccination.

CDR3 DNA sequence: TGTGCCAGCAGTTTAATACAGGGCGGCTACACCTTC. Its protein product is CASSLIQGGYTF. The chain links TRBV28 to TRBJ1-2, with D maybe TRBD1 (6 bases). The CDR3 runs 12 residues. Looked up from germline, CDR1 is MDHEN and CDR2 is SYDVKM. Between the trimmed V and J ends, which lost 2 bases and 8 bases, there was a span of 9 bases.